Listed below are T cell receptor beta chains from one sample, sequenced in a study of T cell responses to AZD1222 COVID-19 vaccine. TCRdb keeps only in-frame clones here, not all; method: immunoSEQ multiplex PCR. The repertoire holds roughly 150,000 clones, roughly 88% seen once, with 1.9% in the top ten. The material sequenced was peripheral blood, taken 28 days after the second AZD1222 dose. Receptors originate from an adult who received the AZD1222 COVID-19 vaccine. Each CDR3 is given with its conserved first and last residue. The D gene is left open where the match is weak. Size tells how often a clone was seen (once, few, many) or the class of an expanded clone, and some rows leave it out.

>.|TRBD2|TRBV9|TRBJ2-7
CASSGKGGFGNEQYF
TGTGCCAGCAGCGGGAAGGGAGGGTTCGGAAACGAGCAGTACTTC
>.|TRBD1|TRBV7-9|TRBJ1-5
CASSPGQGNSNQPQHF
TGTGCCAGCAGCCCGGGACAGGGTAATAGCAATCAGCCCCAGCATTTT
>.|.|TRBV27|TRBJ1-4
CASSLRRTNEKLFF
TGTGCCAGCAGTTTACGGAGAACTAATGAAAAACTGTTTTTT
>once|TRBD1|TRBV3-1/TRBV3-2|TRBJ1-2
CASSLDRGPGGYTF
TGTGCCAGCAGCCTAGACAGGGGGCCGGGTGGCTACACCTTC
>.|.|TRBV10-3|TRBJ1-6
CAISGQYNSPLHF
TGTGCCATCAGCGGACAGTATAATTCACCCCTCCACTTT
>once|.|TRBV20-1|TRBJ1-1
CSARQRTEAFF
TGCAGTGCCCGACAGAGAACTGAAGCTTTCTTT
>.|TRBD1|TRBV5-4|TRBJ1-2
CASSPRTGGSYGYTF
TGTGCCAGCAGCCCCCGGACAGGGGGCTCGTATGGCTACACCTTC
>.|TRBD1|TRBV10-2|TRBJ1-1
CASSEQGIFGTEAFF
TGCGCCAGCAGTGAACAGGGGATATTCGGCACTGAAGCTTTCTTT
>.|TRBD2|TRBV5-4|TRBJ2-1
CASSLAGGRYNEQFF
TGTGCCAGCAGCTTAGCGGGGGGGCGGTACAATGAGCAGTTCTTC
>.|.|TRBV5-8|TRBJ1-1
CASRPPQGAGVNTEAFF
TGTGCCAGCAGACCCCCCCAGGGCGCTGGGGTGAACACTGAAGCTTTCTTT
>.|TRBD2|TRBV5-4|TRBJ2-2
CASSLRTSFTGELFF
TGTGCCAGCAGCTTACGGACTAGCTTCACCGGGGAGCTGTTTTTT
>.|TRBD2|TRBV3-1/TRBV3-2|TRBJ2-7
CASSQATSATFYEQYF
TGTGCCAGCAGCCAAGCGACTAGCGCAACATTCTACGAGCAGTACTTC
>.|TRBD2|TRBV4-1|TRBJ2-1
CASSPTTSGVNEQFF
TGCGCCAGCAGCCCAACAACTAGCGGGGTAAATGAGCAGTTCTTC
>.|.|TRBV15|TRBJ2-7
CATSRDYDRPSYEQYF
TGTGCCACCAGCAGAGATTATGACAGGCCCTCCTACGAGCAGTACTTC
>few|TRBD1|TRBV5-1|TRBJ1-2
CASSTGDNYGYTF
TGCGCCAGCAGTACAGGGGATAACTATGGCTACACCTTC
>once|TRBD2|TRBV18|TRBJ2-7
CASSPRGGDEQYF
TGTGCCAGCTCACCTCGGGGGGGGGACGAGCAGTACTTC
>once|.|TRBV21-1|TRBJ1-2
CASSAQTGNGYTF
TGTGCCAGCAGCGCCCAGACAGGAAATGGCTACACCTTC
>once|.|TRBV6-5|TRBJ2-7
CASRLSWDGSYEQYF
TGTGCCAGCCGTCTGAGTTGGGACGGATCCTACGAGCAGTACTTC
>.|.|TRBV5-1|TRBJ2-5
CASSLVPPRVQYLETQYF
TGCGCCAGCAGCTTGGTGCCGCCCCGAGTACAATATTTGGAGACCCAGTACTTC
>.|.|TRBV30|TRBJ1-1
CAWSVLGGRATEAFF
TGTGCCTGGAGTGTACTGGGGGGCCGGGCCACTGAAGCTTTCTTT
>.|.|TRBV3-1/TRBV3-2|TRBJ1-2
CASSQLDVGAGDGYTF
TGTGCCAGCAGCCAGCTAGATGTGGGGGCGGGGGATGGCTACACCTTC
>once|TRBD2|TRBV9|TRBJ2-3
CASSVDLLAGVTDTQYF
TGTGCCAGCAGCGTAGACTTACTAGCGGGGGTCACAGATACGCAGTATTTT
>.|.|TRBV7-3|TRBJ1-1
CASSLQADTEAFF
TGTGCCAGCAGCTTACAGGCAGACACTGAAGCTTTCTTT
>.|.|TRBV2|TRBJ2-7
CAGRQLSGTQEQYF
TGTGCCGGGAGACAGCTAAGCGGAACTCAAGAGCAGTACTTC
>.|.|TRBV4-2|TRBJ1-6
CASSQVVSQGQNSPLHF
TGTGCCAGCAGCCAAGTGGTGTCGCAGGGGCAGAATTCACCCCTCCACTTT
>.|.|TRBV2|TRBJ1-2
CASSDIGFSNGYTF
TGTGCCAGCAGTGATATAGGGTTCTCCAATGGCTACACCTTC
>.|.|TRBV6-1|TRBJ1-2
CASSETAYGYTF
TGTGCCAGCAGTGAAACAGCTTATGGCTACACCTTC
>.|.|TRBV7-9|TRBJ1-5
CAVQGIGDQPQHF
TGTGCCGTACAGGGTATTGGTGATCAGCCCCAGCATTTT
>.|.|TRBV10-1|TRBJ1-6
CASRRGSGSPLHF
TGCGCCAGCAGAAGGGGCTCCGGCTCACCCCTCCACTTT
>.|TRBD1|TRBV6-6|TRBJ1-4
CASSYSTGQTNEKLFF
TGTGCCAGCAGTTACTCCACGGGACAGACTAATGAAAAACTGTTTTTT
>.|TRBD2|TRBV7-6|TRBJ2-3
CASSSRTSGSTDTQYF
TGTGCCAGCAGCTCCCGGACTAGCGGGAGCACAGATACGCAGTATTTT
>few|TRBD2|TRBV29-1|TRBJ2-1
CSVVLAVYNEQFF
TGCAGCGTTGTCCTAGCGGTCTACAATGAGCAGTTCTTC
>.|TRBD1|TRBV5-1|TRBJ1-5
CASSYAGTGRGQPQHF
TGCGCCAGCTCCTACGCCGGGACAGGAAGAGGACAGCCCCAGCATTTT
>.|.|TRBV10-2|TRBJ1-6
CASSESGIGDSPLHF
TGCGCCAGCAGTGAGTCGGGAATTGGGGATTCACCCCTCCACTTT
>.|.|TRBV7-9|TRBJ2-7
CASSPRTPKGPYEQYF
TGTGCCAGCAGCCCCCGGACCCCTAAAGGACCCTACGAGCAGTACTTC
>.|.|TRBV5-8|TRBJ2-1
CASSLPEGAYNEQFF
TGTGCCAGCAGCTTGCCGGAGGGGGCCTACAATGAGCAGTTCTTC
>.|.|TRBV19|TRBJ1-4
CASSHGIKATNEKLFF
TGTGCCAGTAGTCATGGGATTAAGGCAACTAATGAAAAACTGTTTTTT
>.|.|TRBV18|TRBJ2-3
CASSPRASRVSTDTQYF
TGTGCCAGCTCACCCCGGGCCAGCAGGGTCAGCACAGATACGCAGTATTTT
>.|.|TRBV27|TRBJ2-1
CASIERLGRSYNEQFF
TGTGCCAGCATTGAACGGTTGGGGCGCTCCTACAATGAGCAGTTCTTC
>.|.|TRBV6-1|TRBJ1-2
CASSEAGATYTF
TGTGCCAGCAGTGAAGCAGGGGCTACCTACACCTTC
>few|.|TRBV7-9|TRBJ1-2
CASSETGIYGYTF
TGTGCCAGCAGCGAAACAGGCATCTATGGCTACACCTTC
>.|.|TRBV20-1|TRBJ2-7
CSASPPPEARRLQKIVF
TGCAGTGCTAGTCCCCCGCCAGAGGCACGACGTCTACAAAAAATCGTCTTC
>.|.|TRBV2|TRBJ1-1
CASPRQGNTEAFF
TGTGCCAGCCCTCGGCAGGGTAATACTGAAGCTTTCTTT